These 26 T cell receptor beta chains were all obtained from the same sample, sequenced in a study of tissue T cells after allogeneic stem cell transplantation. Repertoires were generated with immunoSEQ multiplex PCR, while TCRdb's copy carries only in-frame clones and drops some. In the table there are about 50,000 clones, roughly 73% of which are singletons. The sequenced sample consisted of sorted cells pooled from one or two spleens. The receptors stem from a pool of C57BL/6 mice in good health.

With regard to this clone: All gene names here are mouse names. The read gets to within 1 residue of the CDR3 end, and the germline J gene fills in the rest. The chain employs TRBV2 and TRBJ1-3; D unresolved. The ends were cut back, 1 base at V and 0 bases at J, with 10 bases in the middle. CDR3 length: 16 residues. The germline CDR1 and CDR2 sequences are LGHNA and YSYQKL. The CDR3 is CASSQVVSSSGNTLYF. Partial CDR3 DNA: TGTGCCAGCAGCCAAGTCGTTAGCTCTTCTGGAAATACGCTCTAT.

In regard to this clone: All gene names here are mouse names. The CDR3 end falls 1 residue outside the read, so it is completed with the germline J gene. V and J are TRBV13-1 and TRBJ2-1; TRBD2 agrees at 10 bases. The germline CDR1 and CDR2 sequences are NSHNY and SYGAGN. There are 15 residues in the CDR3. After removal of 3 bases from V and 2 bases from J, the junction contained 2 bases not matched to a gene. CDR3 DNA, as far as it was read: TGTGCCAGCAGTGTGGACTGGGGGTACTATGCTGAGCAGTTC. Amino acid sequence: CASSVDWGYYAEQF. From start to end, the CDR3 is CASSVDWGYYAEQFF.

For this clone: Gene names are mouse gene names. The read ends 1 residue early relative to the CDR3; the germline J gene fills the gap. The sample carries other DNA sequences with the same CDR3. V and J are TRBV19 and TRBJ2-5; 8 bases line up with TRBD2. The V and J ends lost 4 bases and 2 bases, in that order; junction bases with no gene match: 0. Germline CDR1 reads FNHDT; CDR2 reads SITEND (reference sequence). The CDR3 loop spans 13 amino acids. CDR3 protein: CASSGTGQDTQYF. CDR3 bases read: TGTGCCAGCAGTGGGACTGGCCAAGACACCCAGTAC.

Worth noting for this clone: These gene names are mouse names. The read terminates 1 residue before the CDR3 end, so the remaining end is supplied by the germline J gene. At the DNA level, this CDR3 is encoded by other sequences in the same sample as well. V and J are TRBV5 and TRBJ2-1, with 9 bases aligning to TRBD2. The germline V gene has CDR1 LGHNA and CDR2 YNLKQL (reference sequence). The CDR3 covers 16 residues. The V and J ends lost 0 bases and 1 base, in that order; junction bases with no gene match: 1. The part of the CDR3 DNA that was read is TGTGCCAGCAGCCAAGACTGGGGGGGGAACTATGCTGAGCAGTTC. Translation gives CASSQDWGGNYAEQF. The CDR3 in full is CASSQDWGGNYAEQFF.

This clone came up a few times. Any gene name here is a mouse gene name. The read finishes 1 residue shy of the CDR3 end, and the germline J gene is used to complete it. The chain combines TRBV5 with TRBJ2-1; 8 bases are shared with TRBD2. V was pared by 4 bases and J by 0 bases, with 5 bases of the junction left unmatched. This CDR3 region has 16 residues. The germline gives CDR1 LGHNA, CDR2 YNLKQL (reference sequence). The DNA read from the CDR3 is TGTGCCAGCAGCCCCCGACTGGGGTTTAACTATGCTGAGCAGTTC. It yields the protein CASSPRLGFNYAEQF. The full CDR3 sequence reads CASSPRLGFNYAEQFF.

On this clone: Germline and genes: mouse. The CDR3 extends 1 residue past the end of the read, so its final part is completed from the germline J gene. The gene calls are TRBV13-2 and TRBJ2-4, with 10 nucleotides matching TRBD2. The CDR3 is 15 residues long. Germline CDR1 and CDR2: NNHNN and SYGAGS (reference sequence). J lost 0 bases, V lost 5 bases, and 3 bases had no gene match. The CDR3 reads CASGGLGLSQNTLYF. The sequenced CDR3 bases are TGTGCCAGCGGGGGACTGGGGCTTAGTCAAAACACCTTGTAC.

This clone was seen a few times. These gene names are mouse names. The read terminates 1 residue ahead of where the CDR3 ends, so the germline J gene completes it. The sample contains more than one DNA sequence encoding this CDR3. V usage is TRBV16 and J usage is TRBJ2-7; D gene unclear. V was cut by 0 bases and J by 4 bases, with 1 base left in between. The CDR3 has 11 residues. CDR1 is SGHSA and CDR2 is FRNQAP in the germline V gene. The CDR3 protein is CASSLEYEQYF. The sequenced part of the CDR3 DNA is TGTGCAAGCAGCTTAGAATATGAACAGTAC.

As regards this clone: Genes and germline come from the mouse. The CDR3 goes on 1 residue after the read ends, and that part is filled in from the germline J gene. This chain joins TRBV13-1 and TRBJ2-5, with D possibly matching TRBD1 (6 bases). This CDR3 has 15 residues. Trimming shortened V by 0 bases and J by 2 bases, and 10 bases separated the two germline ends. The germline V gene has CDR1 NSHNY and CDR2 SYGAGN. The CDR3 is CASSDARDTQDTQYF. The sequenced part of the CDR3 DNA is TGTGCCAGCAGTGATGCAAGGGACACCCAAGACACCCAGTAC.

As concerns this clone: Genes and germline are mouse. The observed sequence ends 1 residue before the CDR3 terminus, with the missing tail filled in from the germline J gene. The chain has TRBV31 and TRBJ2-1, with 13 bases identical to TRBD2. Germline CDR1 and CDR2: GKSSPN and SITVG. The length of the CDR3 is 16 residues. V lost 4 bases to trimming and J lost 6 bases; unmatched junction nucleotides: 9. CDR3 residues: CAWTPPGLGGVAEQFF. Partial CDR3 DNA: TGTGCCTGGACCCCCCCGGGACTGGGGGGGGTTGCTGAGCAGTTC.

To note about this clone: Gene names and germline match the mouse. The sequence runs out 1 residue before the end of the CDR3; the remainder is reconstructed from the germline J gene. The chain employs TRBV15 and TRBJ2-7; D perhaps matches TRBD1 (6 bases). Germline CDR1 reads SGHND; CDR2 reads FRSKSL. The CDR3 runs 12 residues. The V gene lost 5 bases and the J gene lost 3 bases, with 8 bases spanning the gap. The sequenced part of the CDR3 DNA is TGTGCCAGCAGTCGGGACATCTATGAACAGTAC. Its protein product is CASSRDIYEQY. The full CDR3 protein reads CASSRDIYEQYF.

This clone was found a few times. Mouse germline and gene names are used. Read data end 1 residue before the CDR3 end; the end is taken from the germline J gene. This sequence joins TRBV3 and TRBJ2-3; 9 bases line up with TRBD2. This CDR3 is 15 amino acids long. The J segment lost 0 bases and the V segment lost 4 bases, leaving 2 bases of the junction unmatched. Germline CDR1 SNHLY, CDR2 FYNGKV (reference sequence). The covered CDR3 bases are TGTGCCAGCAGCTACTGGGGGGCTAGTGCAGAAACGCTGTAT. This gives the protein CASSYWGASAETLY. The entire CDR3 protein is CASSYWGASAETLYF.

As concerns this clone: Mouse gene names apply. The read terminates 1 residue before the CDR3 end, so the remaining end is supplied by the germline J gene. V and J are TRBV26 and TRBJ2-5, with TRBD2 matching over 12 bases. The CDR3 sequence is 16 residues long. Germline lookup yields CDR1 KGHPV and CDR2 FQNQEV (reference sequence). Trimming cost V 4 bases and J 1 base; bases outside gene matches: 3. The sequenced part of the CDR3 DNA is TGTGCCAGCAGTCCAGGACTGGGGGGGGACCAAGACACCCAGTAC. It translates to CASSPGLGGDQDTQY. The full CDR3 reads CASSPGLGGDQDTQYF.

As concerns this clone: The gene symbols are mouse symbols. The CDR3 extends 1 residue past the end of the read, so its final part is completed from the germline J gene. The V call is TRBV19, the J call TRBJ2-1, with D tentatively TRBD1 (6 bases). The CDR3 has 15 amino acids. The germline V gene encodes CDR1 FNHDT and CDR2 SITEND (reference sequence). V was trimmed by 1 base and J by 0 bases, leaving 8 bases between them. This CDR3 is CASSIRTVNYAEQFF. The DNA read from the CDR3 is TGTGCCAGCAGTATAAGGACAGTTAACTATGCTGAGCAGTTC.

Regarding this clone: Mouse gene names apply. The read ends 1 residue before the CDR3 terminus; that terminus is restored from the germline J gene. The gene calls are TRBV15 and TRBJ2-3; 10 positions match TRBD2. The germline gives CDR1 SGHND, CDR2 FRSKSL. Unmatched junction bases numbered 1, after V lost 3 bases and J lost 4 bases. The CDR3 runs 14 residues. CDR3 DNA (partial): TGTGCCAGCAGTTTGACTGGGGGGACAGAAACGCTGTAT. Protein sequence: CASSLTGGTETLY. The entire CDR3 is CASSLTGGTETLYF.

In regard to this clone: Mouse names are used for the genes. Read sequence stops 1 residue before the CDR3 end, and the germline J gene provides the missing end. The genes are TRBV3 and TRBJ1-3; possibly TRBD1 for D (6 bases). Trimming removed 4 bases at V and 3 bases at J, with 10 bases between. This CDR3 has 14 residues. Looked up from germline, CDR1 is SNHLY and CDR2 is FYNGKV (reference sequence). Here the CDR3 reads CASSSRGFGNTLYF. CDR3 DNA, as far as it was read: TGTGCCAGCAGCTCGAGGGGGTTTGGAAATACGCTCTAT.

With regard to this clone: Here the gene names and germline are mouse. CDR3 sequence: CTCSAEDANERLFF. Partial CDR3 DNA: TGCACCTGCAGTGCAGAGGACGCCAACGAAAGATTATTT. The chain couples TRBV1 to TRBJ1-4, with D uncertain. The CDR3 end is not reached by the read, which stops 1 residue before it; the germline J gene fills it in. V was pared by 0 bases and J by 3 bases, with 5 bases between. The CDR3 sequence is 14 residues long. Germline values: CDR1 NSQYPW, CDR2 LRSPGD (reference sequence).

About this clone: The genes are named according to mouse. The read finishes 1 residue shy of the CDR3 end, and the germline J gene is used to complete it. J is TRBJ2-7 and V is TRBV3, with 13 bases aligning to TRBD2. Germline V gives CDR1 SNHLY, CDR2 FYNGKV (reference sequence). This CDR3 has 14 residues. J lost 4 bases, V lost 5 bases, and 2 bases had no gene match. The part of the CDR3 DNA that was read is TGTGCCAGCAGCCCGGGACTGGGGGGGTATGAACAGTAC. This gives the protein CASSPGLGGYEQY. The entire CDR3 reads CASSPGLGGYEQYF.

This clone was observed a single time. The gene symbols are mouse symbols. The CDR3 end falls 1 residue outside the read, so it is completed with the germline J gene. The genes are TRBV16 and TRBJ2-2; possibly TRBD1 for D (6 bases). This CDR3 is built from 14 residues. The V end lost 0 bases, the J end lost 5 bases, and 7 bases lay between the germline ends. Germline values: CDR1 SGHSA, CDR2 FRNQAP. The covered CDR3 bases are TGTGCAAGCAGCTTAGATAGGGGGACCGGGCAGCTCTAC. Translating gives CASSLDRGTGQLY. The entire CDR3 protein is CASSLDRGTGQLYF.

Concerning this clone itself: Genes and germline are mouse. The CDR3 is CASSPRDTQYF. CDR3 DNA, as far as it was read: TGTGCCAGCAGTCCCAGAGACACCCAGTAC. This chain links TRBV14 with TRBJ2-5; D gene ambiguous. The read comes to an end 1 residue before the CDR3 does, leaving the germline J gene to fill in the end. Per the germline V gene, CDR1 is SGHDT and CDR2 is FRDEAV. The CDR3 length is 11 residues. The V end was cut by 4 bases, the J end by 5 bases, with 5 bases between.

About this clone itself: Gene names are the mouse ones. Coverage ceases 1 residue before the CDR3 finishes, and the germline J gene fills in the end. The rearrangement links TRBV31 to TRBJ1-3, with unresolved D. With 3 bases removed from V and 2 bases from J, the gap between germline ends came to 5 bases. Germline loops: CDR1 GKSSPN, CDR2 SITVG. The CDR3 spans 12 residues. CDR3 bases read: TGTGCCTGGAGCCCCGCTGGAAATACGCTCTAT. Translation: CAWSPAGNTLY. The CDR3 as a whole reads CAWSPAGNTLYF.

With respect to this clone: Gene names and germline match the mouse. The read terminates 1 residue before the CDR3 end, so the remaining end is supplied by the germline J gene. V and J are TRBV13-1 and TRBJ1-2; D is unclear. Per the germline V gene, CDR1 is NSHNY and CDR2 is SYGAGN. V shed 2 bases and J shed 4 bases, with 9 bases lying between them. CDR3 length: 13 amino acids. The CDR3 DNA, read in part, is TGTGCCAGCAGTGACGGGGAAAGCTCCGACTACACC. It encodes CASSDGESSDYT. The whole CDR3 reads CASSDGESSDYTF.

As to this clone: Mouse gene names and germline throughout. The read comes to an end 1 residue before the CDR3 does, leaving the germline J gene to fill in the end. This sequence joins TRBV13-1 and TRBJ2-4, with 7 bases matching TRBD1. Germline CDR1 NSHNY, CDR2 SYGAGN. The CDR3 has 16 amino acids. Losses at the gene ends were 1 base for V and 0 bases for J; bases not matched to a gene: 5. The CDR3 loop reads CASSDPGTASQNTLYF. The CDR3 DNA, read in part, is TGTGCCAGCAGTGATCCCGGGACAGCTAGTCAAAACACCTTGTAC.

With regard to this clone: Mouse germline and gene names are used. Coverage ceases 1 residue before the CDR3 finishes, and the germline J gene fills in the end. J is TRBJ1-4 and V is TRBV13-3, with 12 bases lining up with TRBD1. V lost 4 bases to trimming and J lost 6 bases; unmatched junction nucleotides: 7. Germline CDR1 is NNHDY and CDR2 is SYVADS. The length of the CDR3 is 16 residues. The CDR3 loop reads CASSPGTGGADERLFF. Incomplete CDR3 DNA: TGTGCCAGCAGTCCCGGGACAGGGGGCGCAGACGAAAGATTATTT.

Points on this clone: Mouse gene names apply. Read coverage stops 1 residue before the CDR3 terminus; the germline J gene supplies the remainder. The V and J genes are TRBV26 and TRBJ1-1; the D is unclear. Trimming removed 4 bases from V and 1 base from J, with 4 bases in between. The CDR3 runs 12 residues. CDR1 and CDR2 from the germline V gene are KGHPV and FQNQEV (reference sequence). CDR3 residues: CASSPGNTEVFF. CDR3 DNA, as far as it was read: TGTGCCAGCAGTCCCGGGAACACAGAAGTCTTC.

Of note for this clone: Genes and germline come from the mouse. The read gets to within 1 residue of the CDR3 end, and the germline J gene fills in the rest. The V gene is TRBV19, the J gene TRBJ2-7; 9 nucleotides agree with TRBD2. Per germline, CDR1 FNHDT and CDR2 SITEND (reference sequence). Unmatched junction bases numbered 5, after V lost 6 bases and J lost 4 bases. This CDR3 comprises 13 residues. Here the CDR3 reads CASKRLGEYEQYF. The DNA read from the CDR3 is TGTGCCAGCAAAAGACTGGGGGAATATGAACAGTAC. The entire variable domain, with the rest obtained from reference TRBV19 and TRBJ2-7, is as follows: GGIITQTPKFLIGQEGQKLTLKCQQNFNHDTMYWYRQDSGKGLRLIYYSITENDLQKGDLSEGYDASREKKSSFSLTVTSAQKNEMAVFLCASKRLGEYEQYFGPGTRLTVL.

Details on this clone: All gene names here are mouse names. The missing CDR3 end, 1 residue past where the read stops, is filled in from the germline J gene. V gene TRBV2 combines with J gene TRBJ2-1; 9 bases agree with TRBD2. The V gene end was trimmed by 2 bases and the J gene end by 6 bases; junction bases not matched to a gene: 5. This CDR3 is 15 amino acids long. Per germline, CDR1 LGHNA and CDR2 YSYQKL. CDR3 sequence: CASSQPTGGGAEQFF. The sequenced part of the CDR3 DNA is TGTGCCAGCAGCCAACCGACTGGGGGAGGTGCTGAGCAGTTC.